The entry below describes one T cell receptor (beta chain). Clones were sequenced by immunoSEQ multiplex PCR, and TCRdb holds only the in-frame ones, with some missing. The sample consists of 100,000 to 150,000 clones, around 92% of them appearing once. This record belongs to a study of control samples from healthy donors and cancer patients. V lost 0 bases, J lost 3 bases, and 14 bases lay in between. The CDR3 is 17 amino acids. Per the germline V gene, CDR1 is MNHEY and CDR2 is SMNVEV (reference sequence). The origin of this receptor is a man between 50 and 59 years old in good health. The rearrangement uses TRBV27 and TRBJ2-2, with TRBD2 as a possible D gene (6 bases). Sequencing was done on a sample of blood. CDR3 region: CASSLSHWRADTGELFF. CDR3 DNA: TGTGCCAGCAGTTTATCTCACTGGAGGGCGGACACCGGGGAGCTGTTTTTT.